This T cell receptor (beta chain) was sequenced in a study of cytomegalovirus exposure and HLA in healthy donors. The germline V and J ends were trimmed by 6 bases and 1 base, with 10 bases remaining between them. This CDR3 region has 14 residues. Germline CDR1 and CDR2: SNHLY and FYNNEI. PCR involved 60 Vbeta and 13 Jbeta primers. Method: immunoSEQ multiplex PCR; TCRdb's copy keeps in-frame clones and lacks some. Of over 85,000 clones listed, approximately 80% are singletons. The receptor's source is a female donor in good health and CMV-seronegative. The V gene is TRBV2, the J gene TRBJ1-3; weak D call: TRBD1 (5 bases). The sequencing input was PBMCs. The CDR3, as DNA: TGTGCCAGCAGCGCGGGACCGTCTGGAAACACCATATATTTT. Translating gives CASSAGPSGNTIYF. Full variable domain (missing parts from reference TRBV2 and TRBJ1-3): EPEVTQTPSHQVTQMGQEVILRCVPISNHLYFYWYRQILGQKVEFLVSFYNNEISEKSEIFDDQFSVERPDGSNFTLKIRSTKLEDSAMYFCASSAGPSGNTIYFGEGSWLTVV.